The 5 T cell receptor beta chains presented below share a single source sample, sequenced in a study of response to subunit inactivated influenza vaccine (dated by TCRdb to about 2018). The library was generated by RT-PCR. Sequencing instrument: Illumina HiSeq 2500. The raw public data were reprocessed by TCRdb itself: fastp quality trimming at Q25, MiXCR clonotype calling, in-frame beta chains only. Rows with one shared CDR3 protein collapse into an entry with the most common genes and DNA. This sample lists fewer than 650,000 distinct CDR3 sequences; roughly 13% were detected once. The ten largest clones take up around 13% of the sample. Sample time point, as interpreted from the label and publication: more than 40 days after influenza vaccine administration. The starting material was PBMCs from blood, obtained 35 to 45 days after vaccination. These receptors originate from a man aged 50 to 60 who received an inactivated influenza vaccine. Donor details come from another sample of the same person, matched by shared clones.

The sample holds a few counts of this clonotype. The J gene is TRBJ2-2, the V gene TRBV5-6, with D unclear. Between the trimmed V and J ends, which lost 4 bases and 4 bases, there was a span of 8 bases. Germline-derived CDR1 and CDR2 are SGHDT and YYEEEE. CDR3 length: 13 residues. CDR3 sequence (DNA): TGTGCCAGCAGCCCAGCGACCACCGGGGAGCTGTTTTTT. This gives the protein CASSPATTGELFF.

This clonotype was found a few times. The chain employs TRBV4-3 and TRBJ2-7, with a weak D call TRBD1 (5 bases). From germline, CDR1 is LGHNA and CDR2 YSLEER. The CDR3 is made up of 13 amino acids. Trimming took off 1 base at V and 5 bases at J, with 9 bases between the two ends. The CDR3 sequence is CASSQGAGNEQYF. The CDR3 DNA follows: TGCGCCAGCAGCCAAGGGGCAGGGAACGAGCAGTACTTC.

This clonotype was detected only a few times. CDR3 loop: CASSLVSDSATQYF. The CDR3 DNA sequence: TGCGCCAGCAGCTTGGTTTCCGATTCGGCGACCCAGTACTTC. The chain recombines TRBV5-1 with TRBJ2-5; D ambiguous. The V gene's germline CDR1 is SGHRS and CDR2 YFSETQ. The CDR3 sequence is 14 residues long. The V end lost 0 bases, the J end lost 7 bases, and 13 bases lay between the germline ends.

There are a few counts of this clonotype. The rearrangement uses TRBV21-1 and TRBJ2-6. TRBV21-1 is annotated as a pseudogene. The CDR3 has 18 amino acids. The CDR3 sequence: CASSKEGGAYSGANVLTF. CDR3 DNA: TGTGCCAGCAGCAAAGAAGGCGGAGCGTACTCTGGGGCCAACGTCCTGACTTTC.

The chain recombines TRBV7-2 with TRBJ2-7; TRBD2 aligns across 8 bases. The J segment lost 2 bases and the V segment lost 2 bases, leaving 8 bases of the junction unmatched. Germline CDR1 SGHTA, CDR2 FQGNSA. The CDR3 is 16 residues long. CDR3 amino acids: CASSLRWSSGAYEQYF. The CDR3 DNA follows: TGTGCCAGCAGCTTAAGGTGGAGTAGCGGGGCCTACGAGCAGTACTTC.